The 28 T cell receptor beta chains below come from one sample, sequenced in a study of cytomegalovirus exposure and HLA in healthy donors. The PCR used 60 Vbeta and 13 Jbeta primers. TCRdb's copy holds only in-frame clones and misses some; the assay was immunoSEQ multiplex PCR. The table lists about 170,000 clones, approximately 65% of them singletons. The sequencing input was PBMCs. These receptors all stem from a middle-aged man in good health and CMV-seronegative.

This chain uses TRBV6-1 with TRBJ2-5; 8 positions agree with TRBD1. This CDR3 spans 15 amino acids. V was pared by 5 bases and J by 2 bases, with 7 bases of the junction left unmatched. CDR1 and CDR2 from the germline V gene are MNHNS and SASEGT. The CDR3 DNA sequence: TGTGCCAGCAGTATACGGACAGGGAGACAAGAGACCCAGTACTTC. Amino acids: CASSIRTGRQETQYF.

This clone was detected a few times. CDR3: CASSVTAGEADTQYF. The CDR3 DNA follows: TGTGCCAGCAGCGTTACGGCGGGAGAAGCAGATACGCAGTATTTT. The chain carries TRBV7-2 and TRBJ2-3, with 7 bases fitting TRBD2. The ends lost 5 bases at V and 4 bases at J; junction bases unmatched: 9. In germline, CDR1 is SGHTA, CDR2 FQGNSA. CDR3 length: 15 residues.

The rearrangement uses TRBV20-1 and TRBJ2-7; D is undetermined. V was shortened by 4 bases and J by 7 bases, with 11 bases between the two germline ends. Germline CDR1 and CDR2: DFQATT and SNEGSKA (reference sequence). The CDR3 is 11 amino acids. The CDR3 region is CSAKRVEEQYF. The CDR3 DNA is TGCAGTGCTAAACGGGTGGAAGAGCAGTACTTC.

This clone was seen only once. In DNA, the CDR3 is TGCAGCGTGCCCGACAGGGGTTCGGCAGATACGCAGTATTTT. Protein sequence: CSVPDRGSADTQYF. The chain has TRBV29-1 and TRBJ2-3; 8 bases are shared with TRBD1. The CDR3 runs 14 residues. The germline V gene encodes CDR1 SQVTM and CDR2 ANQGSEA. Trimming took 6 bases from V and 4 from J; bases not matched to a gene: 9.

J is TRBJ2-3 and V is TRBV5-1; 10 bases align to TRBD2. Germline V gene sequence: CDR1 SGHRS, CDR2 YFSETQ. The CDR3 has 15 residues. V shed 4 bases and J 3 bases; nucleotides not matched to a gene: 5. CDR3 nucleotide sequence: TGCGCCAGCAGCACAAGCGGGAGGGTAACAGATACGCAGTATTTT. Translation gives CASSTSGRVTDTQYF.

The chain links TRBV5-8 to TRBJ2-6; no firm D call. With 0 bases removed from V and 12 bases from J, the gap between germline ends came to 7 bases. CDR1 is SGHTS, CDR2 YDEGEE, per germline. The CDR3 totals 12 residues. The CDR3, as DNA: TGTGCCAGCAGCTTGGATCCAGGCGTCCTGACTTTC. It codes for CASSLDPGVLTF. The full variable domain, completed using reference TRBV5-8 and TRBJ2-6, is EAGVTQSPTHLIKTRGQQATLRCSPISGHTSVYWYQQALGLGLQFLLWYDEGEERNRGNFPPRFSGRQFPNYSSELNVNALELEDSALYLCASSLDPGVLTFGAGSRLTVL.

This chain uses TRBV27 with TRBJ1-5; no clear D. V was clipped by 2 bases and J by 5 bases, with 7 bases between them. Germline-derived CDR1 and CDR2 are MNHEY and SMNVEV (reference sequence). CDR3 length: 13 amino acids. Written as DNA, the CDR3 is TGTGCCAGCAGTTTAGTTTGGCATCAGCCCCAGCATTTT. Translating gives CASSLVWHQPQHF.

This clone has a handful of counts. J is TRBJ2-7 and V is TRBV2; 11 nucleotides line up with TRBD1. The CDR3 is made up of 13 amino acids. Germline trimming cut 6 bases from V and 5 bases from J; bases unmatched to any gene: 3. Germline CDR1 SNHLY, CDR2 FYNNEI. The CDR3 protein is CASRGTGGDEQYF. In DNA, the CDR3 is TGTGCCAGCAGGGGGACAGGGGGGGACGAGCAGTACTTC. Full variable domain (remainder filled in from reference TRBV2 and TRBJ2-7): EPEVTQTPSHQVTQMGQEVILRCVPISNHLYFYWYRQILGQKVEFLVSFYNNEISEKSEIFDDQFSVERPDGSNFTLKIRSTKLEDSAMYFCASRGTGGDEQYFGPGTRLTVT.

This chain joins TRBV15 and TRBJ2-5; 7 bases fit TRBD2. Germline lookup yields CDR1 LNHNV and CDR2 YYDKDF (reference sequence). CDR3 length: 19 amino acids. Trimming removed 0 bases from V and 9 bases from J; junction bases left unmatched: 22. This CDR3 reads CATSRDPLATSAPTGAQYF. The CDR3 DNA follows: TGTGCCACCAGCAGAGATCCCCTCGCCACTAGCGCGCCAACCGGGGCCCAGTACTTC. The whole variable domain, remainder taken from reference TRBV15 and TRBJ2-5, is DAMVIQNPRYQVTQFGKPVTLSCSQTLNHNVMYWYQQKSSQAPKLLFHYYDKDFNNEADTPDNFQSRRPNTSFCFLDIRSPGLGDTAMYLCATSRDPLATSAPTGAQYFGPGTRLLVL.

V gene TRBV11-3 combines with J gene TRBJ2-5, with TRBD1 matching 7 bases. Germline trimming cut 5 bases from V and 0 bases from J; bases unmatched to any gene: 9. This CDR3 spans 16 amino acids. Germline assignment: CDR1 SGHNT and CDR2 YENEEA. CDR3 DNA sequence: TGTGCCAGCAGCCCGGGACAGCTTATGTACCAAGAGACCCAGTACTTC. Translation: CASSPGQLMYQETQYF. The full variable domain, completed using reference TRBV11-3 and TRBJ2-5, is EAGVVQSPRYKIIEKKQPVAFWCNPISGHNTLYWYLQNLGQGPELLIRYENEEAVDDSQLPKDRFSAERLKGVDSTLKIQPAELGDSAVYLCASSPGQLMYQETQYFGPGTRLLVL.

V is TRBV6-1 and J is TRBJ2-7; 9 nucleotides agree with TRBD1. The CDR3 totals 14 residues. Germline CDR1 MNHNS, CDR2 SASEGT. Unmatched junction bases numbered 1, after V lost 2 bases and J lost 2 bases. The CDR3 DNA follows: TGTGCCAGCAGTGAAAACAGGGGGCCCTACGAGCAGTACTTC. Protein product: CASSENRGPYEQYF.

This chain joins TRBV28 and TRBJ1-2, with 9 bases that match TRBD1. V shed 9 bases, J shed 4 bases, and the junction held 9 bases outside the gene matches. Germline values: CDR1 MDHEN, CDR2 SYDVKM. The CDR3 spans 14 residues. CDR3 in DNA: TGTGCCAGTACCACAGGGGGCCTATTCTATGGCTACACCTTC. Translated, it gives CASTTGGLFYGYTF.

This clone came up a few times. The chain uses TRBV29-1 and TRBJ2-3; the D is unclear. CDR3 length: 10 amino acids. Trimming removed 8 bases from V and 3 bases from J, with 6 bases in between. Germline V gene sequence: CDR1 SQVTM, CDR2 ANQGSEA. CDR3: CSTLTDTQYF. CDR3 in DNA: TGCAGCACCCTAACAGATACGCAGTATTTT.

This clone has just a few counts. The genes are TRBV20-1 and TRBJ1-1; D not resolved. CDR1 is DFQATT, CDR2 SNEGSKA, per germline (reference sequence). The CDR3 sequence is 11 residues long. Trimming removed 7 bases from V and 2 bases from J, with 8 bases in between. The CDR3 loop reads CSVSVNTEAFF. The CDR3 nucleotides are TGCAGTGTGTCAGTTAACACTGAAGCTTTCTTT.

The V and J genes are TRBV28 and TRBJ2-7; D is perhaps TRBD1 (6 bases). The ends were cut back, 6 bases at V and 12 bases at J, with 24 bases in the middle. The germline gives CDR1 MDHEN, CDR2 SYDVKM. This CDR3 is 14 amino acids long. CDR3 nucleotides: TGTGCCAGCAGCCCCCAGTGGGGGCCCCACAGCCGGTACTTC. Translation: CASSPQWGPHSRYF.

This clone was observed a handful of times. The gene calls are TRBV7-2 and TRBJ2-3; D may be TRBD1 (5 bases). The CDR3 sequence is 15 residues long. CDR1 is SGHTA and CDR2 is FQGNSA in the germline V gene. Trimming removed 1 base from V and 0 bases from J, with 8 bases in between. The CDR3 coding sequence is TGTGCCAGCAGCTTAGAAGGGGTCAGCACAGATACGCAGTATTTT. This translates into CASSLEGVSTDTQYF.

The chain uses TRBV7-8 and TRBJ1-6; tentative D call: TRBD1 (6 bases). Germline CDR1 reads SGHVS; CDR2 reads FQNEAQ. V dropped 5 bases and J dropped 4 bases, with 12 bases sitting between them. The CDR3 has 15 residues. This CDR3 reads CASSLETGYNSPLHF. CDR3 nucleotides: TGTGCCAGCAGCCTAGAGACAGGATATAATTCACCCCTCCACTTT.

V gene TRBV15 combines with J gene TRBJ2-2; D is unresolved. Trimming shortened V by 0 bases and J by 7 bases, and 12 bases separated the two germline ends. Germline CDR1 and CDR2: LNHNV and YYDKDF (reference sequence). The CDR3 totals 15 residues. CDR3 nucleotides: TGTGCCACCAGCAGAGATCTCCAGTTCAGCGGGGAGCTGTTTTTT. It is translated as CATSRDLQFSGELFF.

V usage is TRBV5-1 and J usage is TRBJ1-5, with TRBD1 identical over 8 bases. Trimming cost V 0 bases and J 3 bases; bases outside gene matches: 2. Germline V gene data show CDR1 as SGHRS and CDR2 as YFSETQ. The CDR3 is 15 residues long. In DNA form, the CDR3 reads TGCGCCAGCAGCTTGGACAGGGGGGTCAATCAGCCCCAGCATTTT. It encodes CASSLDRGVNQPQHF. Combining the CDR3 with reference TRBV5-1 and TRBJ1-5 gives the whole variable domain KAGVTQTPRYLIKTRGQQVTLSCSPISGHRSVSWYQQTPGQGLQFLFEYFSETQRNKGNFPGRFSGRQFSNSRSEMNVSTLELGDSALYLCASSLDRGVNQPQHFGDGTRLSIL.

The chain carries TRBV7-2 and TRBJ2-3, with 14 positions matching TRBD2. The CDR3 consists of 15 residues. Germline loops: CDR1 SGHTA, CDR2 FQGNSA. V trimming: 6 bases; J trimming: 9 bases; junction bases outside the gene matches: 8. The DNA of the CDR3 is TGTGCCAGCAGGCTGACTAGCGGGAGGGCCGAGACGCAGTATTTT. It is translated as CASRLTSGRAETQYF.

The CDR3 DNA sequence: TGTGCCAGCAGCTTGTCAGGGTCCTCCTACAATGAGCAGTTCTTC. It is translated as CASSLSGSSYNEQFF. The genes are TRBV5-5 and TRBJ2-1, with a tentative D call TRBD1 (5 bases). CDR1 SGHKS and CDR2 YYEKEE come from the germline V gene (reference sequence). Trimming removed 1 base from V and 0 bases from J, with 8 bases in between. This CDR3 comprises 15 residues.

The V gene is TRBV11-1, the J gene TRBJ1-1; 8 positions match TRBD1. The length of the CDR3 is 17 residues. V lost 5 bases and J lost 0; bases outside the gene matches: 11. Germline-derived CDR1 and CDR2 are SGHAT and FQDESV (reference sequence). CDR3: CASSPTLGTGLNTEAFF. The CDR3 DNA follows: TGTGCCAGCAGCCCCACCCTAGGGACAGGACTGAACACTGAAGCTTTCTTT.

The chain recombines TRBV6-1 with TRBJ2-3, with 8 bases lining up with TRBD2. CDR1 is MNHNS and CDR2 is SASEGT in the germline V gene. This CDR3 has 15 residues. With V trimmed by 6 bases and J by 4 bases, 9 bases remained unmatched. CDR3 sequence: CASSPGLVVPDTQYF. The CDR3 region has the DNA TGTGCCAGCAGCCCGGGACTAGTGGTCCCAGATACGCAGTATTTT.

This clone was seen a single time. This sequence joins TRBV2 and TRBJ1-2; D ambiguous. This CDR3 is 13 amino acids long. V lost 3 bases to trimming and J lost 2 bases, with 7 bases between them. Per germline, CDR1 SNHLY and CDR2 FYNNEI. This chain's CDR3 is CASSERQNYGYTF. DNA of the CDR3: TGTGCCAGCAGTGAGAGGCAGAACTATGGCTACACCTTC.

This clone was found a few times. The CDR3 protein is CASRARLSNEKLFF. CDR3 sequence (DNA): TGTGCCAGCAGGGCCCGTCTGTCTAATGAAAAACTGTTTTTT. V gene TRBV2 combines with J gene TRBJ1-4; D gene uncertain. Germline CDR1 is SNHLY and CDR2 is FYNNEI. V was shortened by 6 bases and J by 3 bases, with 11 bases between the two germline ends. The CDR3 loop spans 14 amino acids.

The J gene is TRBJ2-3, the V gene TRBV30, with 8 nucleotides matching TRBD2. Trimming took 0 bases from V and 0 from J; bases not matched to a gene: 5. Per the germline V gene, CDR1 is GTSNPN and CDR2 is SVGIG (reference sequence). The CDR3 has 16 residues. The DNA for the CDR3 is TGTGCCTGGAGTGTAGGGGTAGCGGGAAGCACAGATACGCAGTATTTT. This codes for CAWSVGVAGSTDTQYF. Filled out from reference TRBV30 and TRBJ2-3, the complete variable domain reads SQTIHQWPATLVQPVGSPLSLECTVEGTSNPNLYWYRQAAGRGLQLLFYSVGIGQISSEVPQNLSASRPQDRQFILSSKKLLLSDSGFYLCAWSVGVAGSTDTQYFGPGTRLTVL.

Here the CDR3 reads CASVNRGPYEQYF. In DNA form, the CDR3 reads TGTGCCAGCGTCAACAGGGGGCCCTACGAGCAGTACTTC. V and J are TRBV7-9 and TRBJ2-7, with TRBD1 identical over 9 bases. V was pared by 8 bases and J by 2 bases, with 4 bases of the junction left unmatched. This CDR3 is 13 amino acids long. Germline lookup yields CDR1 SEHNR and CDR2 FQNEAQ (reference sequence).

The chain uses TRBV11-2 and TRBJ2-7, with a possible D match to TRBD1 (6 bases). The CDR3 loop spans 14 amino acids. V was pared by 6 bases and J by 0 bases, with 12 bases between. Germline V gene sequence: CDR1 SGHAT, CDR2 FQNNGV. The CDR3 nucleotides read TGTGCCAGCAGTCCGAAGGACAGCTCCTACGAGCAGTACTTC. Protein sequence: CASSPKDSSYEQYF.